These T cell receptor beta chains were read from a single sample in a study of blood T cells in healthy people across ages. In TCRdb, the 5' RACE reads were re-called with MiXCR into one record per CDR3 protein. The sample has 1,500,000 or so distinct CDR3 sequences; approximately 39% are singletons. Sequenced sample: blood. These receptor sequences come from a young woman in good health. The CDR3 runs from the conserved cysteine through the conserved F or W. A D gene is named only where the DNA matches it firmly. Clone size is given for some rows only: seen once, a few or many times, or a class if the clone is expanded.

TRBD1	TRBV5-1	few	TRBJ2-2	TGCGCCAGCAGCCCACTGGGACAGGGATATACCGGGGAGCTGTTTTTT	CASSPLGQGYTGELFF
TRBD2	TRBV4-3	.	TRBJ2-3	TGCGCCAGCAGCCAAGATCTAGACTTTTGGACTAGCGGGGGAACAGATACGCAGTATTTT	CASSQDLDFWTSGGTDTQYF
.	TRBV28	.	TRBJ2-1	TGTGCCAGCAGTTTCGGGGGCCGGATCCATCTCCGGGTGTGGAATGAGCAGTTCTTC	CASSFGGRIHLRVWNEQFF
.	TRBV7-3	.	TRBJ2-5	TGTGCCAGCAGCCCAACCTACGGCAACAGTGAGCAGTACTTC	CASSPTYGNSEQYF
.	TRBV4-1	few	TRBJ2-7	TGCGCCAGCAGCCAAGGGGTGGCCTACTCCTACGAGCAGTACTTC	CASSQGVAYSYEQYF
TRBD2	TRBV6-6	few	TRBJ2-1	TGTGCCAGCACCACTAGCGACACTTACAATGAGCAGTTCTTC	CASTTSDTYNEQFF
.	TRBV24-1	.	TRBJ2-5	TGTGCCACCAGTGGGAATAATGAGCAGTACTTC	CATSGNNEQYF
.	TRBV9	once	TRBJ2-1	TGTGCCAGCAGCGTAGTTTTAGGGCAAGCCAATGAGCAGTTCTTC	CASSVVLGQANEQFF
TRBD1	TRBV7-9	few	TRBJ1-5	TGTGCCAGCAGCTCATCAGGGGGCGATTACAATCAGCCCCAGCATTTT	CASSSSGGDYNQPQHF
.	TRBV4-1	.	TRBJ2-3	TGCGCCAGCAGCCAGAGGCTGGGCCTTAGGGCTCCAGATACGCAGTATTTT	CASSQRLGLRAPDTQYF
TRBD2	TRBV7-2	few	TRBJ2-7	TGTGCCAGCAGCCCGTCGGGACTAGCGGGAGCGTACGAGCAGTACTTC	CASSPSGLAGAYEQYF